This T cell receptor beta chain stems from a study of blood T cell repertoires in COVID-19. Background on the study: Samples taken during acute and convalescent COVID-19 were collected in the United States, Italy and Spain. PBMCs, B-cell-depleted T cells, or T cells were the source of the cDNA or gDNA that made up the material.

CDR1 MNHEY and CDR2 SMNVEV come from the germline V gene (reference sequence). Trimming took 0 bases from V and 4 from J, leaving 13 bases between them. The CDR3 has 16 amino acids. Under the authors' procedure: Cell counts per sample came from amplifying reference gene primers. Sequencing was performed with immunoSEQ multiplex PCR; in TCRdb, only in-frame clones are kept and a portion is missing. V and J calls and clone size are copied from that table; D and trimming were computed from the DNA. The data contain fewer than 40,000 clones, 90% to 95% of them seen just once; the ten biggest clones take up roughly 13%.

This clonotype originated in a human donor in a cohort sampled during active COVID-19. This sequence joins TRBV27 and TRBJ2-1; tentatively, D is TRBD2 (6 bases). The sequenced material came from peripheral blood. CDR3 residues: CASSLSSGSLYNEQFF. The CDR3, as DNA: TGTGCCAGCAGTTTATCATCCGGGAGCCTATACAATGAGCAGTTCTTC.